This T cell receptor (beta chain) is drawn from a study of cytomegalovirus exposure and HLA in healthy donors. Across the whole study: Genetic ancestry analysis placed about 84% of the 350 to 500 donors that were genotyped in the Caucasian-associated cluster.

This clone has just a few counts. Its cognate antigen is unknown. Germline V gene sequence: CDR1 SGHDT, CDR2 YYEEEE. The CDR3 contains 16 residues. The V and J ends lost 4 bases and 5 bases respectively, with 18 bases between them. Findings and caveats of the study: The investigators catalogued some 150 TCR beta chains as cytomegalovirus-associated. The majority of TCR sequences were rare, yet some public TCRs appeared in many donors. In a later analysis, parvovirus B19, influenza, CMV and Epstein-Barr virus appeared linked to several top co-occurrence clusters.

Amplification used 60 Vbeta primers and 13 Jbeta primers. Method: immunoSEQ multiplex PCR; TCRdb's copy keeps in-frame clones and lacks some. The data contain about 160,000 clones, 80% to 90% of them singletons. The sequenced material came from PBMCs. The clonotype originates from a woman aged 18-30 years in good health and CMV-seronegative. The chain uses TRBV5-6 and TRBJ1-4; D possibly corresponds to TRBD1 (6 bases). DNA for the CDR3: TGTGCCAGCAGCGGCTCTCAGGGGACGGGGAATGAAAAACTGTTTTTT. Protein: CASSGSQGTGNEKLFF. Complete variable domain (other parts from reference TRBV5-6 and TRBJ1-4): DAGVTQSPTHLIKTRGQQVTLRCSPKSGHDTVSWYQQALGQGPQFIFQYYEEEERQRGNFPDRFSGHQFPNYSSELNVNALLLGDSALYLCASSGSQGTGNEKLFFGSGTQLSVL.